Here is one T cell receptor (beta chain) with its context. Antigen: not known. Regions amplified from RNA transcripts were the TCR beta CDR3 regions. The HTBI primer set drove a first-round RT-PCR of the TCR CDR3. Each CDR3 protein is one row after TCRdb ran MiXCR on the multiplex PCR reads. Among around 300,000 distinct CDR3 sequences listed, roughly 22% were seen once. These data originate in a study of T cells in Graves' hyperthyroidism and ophthalmopathy. General observations from the study: Before onset, ophthalmopathy was predicted by the model a median around 6.5 months earlier. Most thyroid clonotypes expanded above 0.001 were also detected in blood.

For ophthalmopathy patients, the Clinical Activity Score was at least 3 and the NOSPECS grade at least 4; duration was under 3 months. The source of the PBMCs was approximately 9.5 ml of fresh peripheral blood. Trimming pared 4 bases from V and 6 bases from J, leaving 22 bases between. Looked up from germline, CDR1 is MNHEY and CDR2 is SVGEGT. CDR3 size: 16 residues. Sequencing was carried out using blood. This chain links TRBV6-2 or TRBV6-3 with TRBJ2-7, with a tentative D call TRBD1 (6 bases). The TCR originated in a man aged 30 to 39 with Graves' ophthalmopathy. The CDR3 bases are TGTGCCAGCAGTTCCTCAGGGGTTCCCGCCTTTGGCGAGCAGTACTTC. As protein: CASSSSGVPAFGEQYF.